This T cell receptor beta chain was recovered during a study of shared clonotypes between healthy human individuals. Study in general: There were three CD4 naive, three CD4 memory, two CD8 naive and one CD8 memory plates per donor. Study-wide findings and caveats: Clonotypes that were shared across a handful of donors made up around 5.5% of naive CD4 clonotypes. Limited genetic and exposure-history diversity came from having few donors.

Concerning this clone: Its cognate antigen is unknown.

In germline, CDR1 is SGDLS, CDR2 YYNGEE. J lost 7 bases, V lost 2 bases, and 9 bases had no gene match. This CDR3 comprises 16 residues. Some clones are missing from TCRdb's copy, which holds only in-frame ones; the method was immunoSEQ multiplex PCR. The profile covers 2 million or so clones, with approximately 95% appearing a single time and about 1.1% taken by the ten largest. Terminally differentiated effector memory CD45RA+ cells were excluded by CCR7 positive selection of CD45RO-negative cells. This TCR was sampled from a man between 18 and 35 years old in good health. Sequencing used naive CD8+ T cells sorted from blood. This chain uses TRBV9 with TRBJ2-2, with 9 bases matching TRBD1. Here the CDR3 DNA reads TGTGCCAGCAGCGTTGGGGGACAGGGATATTACGGGGAGCTGTTTTTT. Translating it yields CASSVGGQGYYGELFF. Drawing the rest from reference TRBV9 and TRBJ2-2, the complete variable domain is DSGVTQTPKHLITATGQRVTLRCSPRSGDLSVYWYQQSLDQGLQFLIQYYNGEERAKGNILERFSAQQFPDLHSELNLSSLELGDSALYFCASSVGGQGYYGELFFGEGSRLTVL.